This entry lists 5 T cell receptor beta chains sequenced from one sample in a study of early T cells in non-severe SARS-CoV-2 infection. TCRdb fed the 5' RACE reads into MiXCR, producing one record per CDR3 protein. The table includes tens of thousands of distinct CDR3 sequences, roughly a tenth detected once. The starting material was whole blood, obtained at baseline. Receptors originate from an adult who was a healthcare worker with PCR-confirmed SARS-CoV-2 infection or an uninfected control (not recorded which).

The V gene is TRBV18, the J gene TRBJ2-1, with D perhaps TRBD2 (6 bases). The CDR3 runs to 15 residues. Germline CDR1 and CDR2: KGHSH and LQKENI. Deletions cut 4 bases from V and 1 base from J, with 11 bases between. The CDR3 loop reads CASSLQTSSYNEQFF. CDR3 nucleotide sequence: TGTGCCAGCTCACTCCAGACTAGTTCCTACAATGAGCAGTTCTTC.

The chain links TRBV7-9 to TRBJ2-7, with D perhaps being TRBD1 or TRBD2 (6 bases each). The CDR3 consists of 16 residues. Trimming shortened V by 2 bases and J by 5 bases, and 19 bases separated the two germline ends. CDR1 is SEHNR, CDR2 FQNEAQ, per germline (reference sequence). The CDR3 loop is CASSLPLSGAQHEQYF. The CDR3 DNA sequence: TGTGCCAGCAGCTTACCCCTCTCGGGGGCGCAGCACGAGCAGTACTTC. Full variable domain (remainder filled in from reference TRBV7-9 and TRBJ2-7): DTGVSQNPRHKITKRGQNVTFRCDPISEHNRLYWYRQTLGQGPEFLTYFQNEAQLEKSRLLSDRFSAERPKGSFSTLEIQRTEQGDSAMYLCASSLPLSGAQHEQYFGPGTRLTVT.

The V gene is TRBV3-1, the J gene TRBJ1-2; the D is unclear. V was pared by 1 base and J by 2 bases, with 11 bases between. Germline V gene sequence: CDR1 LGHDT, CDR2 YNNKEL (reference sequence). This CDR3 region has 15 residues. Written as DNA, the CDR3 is TGTGCCAGCAGCCAAGTCCACAAACTGAACTATGGCTACACCTTC. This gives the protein CASSQVHKLNYGYTF. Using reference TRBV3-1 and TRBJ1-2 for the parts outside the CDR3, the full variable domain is DTAVSQTPKYLVTQMGNDKSIKCEQNLGHDTMYWYKQDSKKFLKIMFSYNNKELIINETVPNRFSPKSPDKAHLNLHINSLELGDSAVYFCASSQVHKLNYGYTFGSGTRLTVV.

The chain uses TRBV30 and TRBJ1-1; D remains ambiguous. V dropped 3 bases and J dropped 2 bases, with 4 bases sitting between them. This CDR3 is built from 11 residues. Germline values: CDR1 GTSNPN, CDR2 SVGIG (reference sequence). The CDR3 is CAWSVNTEAFF. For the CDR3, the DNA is TGTGCCTGGAGCGTAAACACTGAAGCTTTCTTT. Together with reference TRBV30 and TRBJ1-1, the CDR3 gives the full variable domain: SQTIHQWPATLVQPVGSPLSLECTVEGTSNPNLYWYRQAAGRGLQLLFYSVGIGQISSEVPQNLSASRPQDRQFILSSKKLLLSDSGFYLCAWSVNTEAFFGQGTRLTVV.

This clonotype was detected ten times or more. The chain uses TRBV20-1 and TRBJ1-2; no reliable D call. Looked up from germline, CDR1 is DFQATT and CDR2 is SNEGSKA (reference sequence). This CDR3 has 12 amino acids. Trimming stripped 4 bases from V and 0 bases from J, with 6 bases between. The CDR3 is CSATIANYGYTF. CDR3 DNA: TGCAGTGCTACAATAGCTAACTATGGCTACACCTTC.